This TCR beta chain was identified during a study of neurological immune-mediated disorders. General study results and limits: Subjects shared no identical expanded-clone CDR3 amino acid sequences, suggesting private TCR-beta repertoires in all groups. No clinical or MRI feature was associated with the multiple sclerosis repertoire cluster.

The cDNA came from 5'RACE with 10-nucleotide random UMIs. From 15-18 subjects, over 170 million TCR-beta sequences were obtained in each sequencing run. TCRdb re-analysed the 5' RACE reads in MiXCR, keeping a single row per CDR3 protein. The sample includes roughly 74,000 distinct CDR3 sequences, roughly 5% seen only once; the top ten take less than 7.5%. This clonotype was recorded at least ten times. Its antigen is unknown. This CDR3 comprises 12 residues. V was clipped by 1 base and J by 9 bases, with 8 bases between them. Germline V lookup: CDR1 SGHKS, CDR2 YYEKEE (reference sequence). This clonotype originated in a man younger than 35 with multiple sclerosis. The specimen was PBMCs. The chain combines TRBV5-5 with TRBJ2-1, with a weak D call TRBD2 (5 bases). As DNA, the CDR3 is TGTGCCAGCAGCTTGTCGGGGATTGAGCAGTTCTTC. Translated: CASSLSGIEQFF.